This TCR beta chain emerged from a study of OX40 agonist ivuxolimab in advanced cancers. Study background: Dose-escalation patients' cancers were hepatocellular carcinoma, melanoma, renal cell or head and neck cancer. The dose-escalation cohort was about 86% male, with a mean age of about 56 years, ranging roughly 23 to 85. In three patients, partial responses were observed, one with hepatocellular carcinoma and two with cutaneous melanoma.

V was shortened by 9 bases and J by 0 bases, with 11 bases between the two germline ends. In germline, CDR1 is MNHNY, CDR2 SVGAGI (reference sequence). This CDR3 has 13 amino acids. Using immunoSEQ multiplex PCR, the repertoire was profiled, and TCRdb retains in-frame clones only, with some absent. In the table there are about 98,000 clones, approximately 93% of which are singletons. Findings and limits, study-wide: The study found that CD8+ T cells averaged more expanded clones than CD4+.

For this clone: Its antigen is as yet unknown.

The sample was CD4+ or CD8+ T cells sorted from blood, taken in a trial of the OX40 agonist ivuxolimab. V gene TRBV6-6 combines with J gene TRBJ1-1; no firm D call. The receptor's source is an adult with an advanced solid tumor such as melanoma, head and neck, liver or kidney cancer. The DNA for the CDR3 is TGTGCCAGTACCGGGCAGTTGAACACTGAAGCTTTCTTT. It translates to CASTGQLNTEAFF.